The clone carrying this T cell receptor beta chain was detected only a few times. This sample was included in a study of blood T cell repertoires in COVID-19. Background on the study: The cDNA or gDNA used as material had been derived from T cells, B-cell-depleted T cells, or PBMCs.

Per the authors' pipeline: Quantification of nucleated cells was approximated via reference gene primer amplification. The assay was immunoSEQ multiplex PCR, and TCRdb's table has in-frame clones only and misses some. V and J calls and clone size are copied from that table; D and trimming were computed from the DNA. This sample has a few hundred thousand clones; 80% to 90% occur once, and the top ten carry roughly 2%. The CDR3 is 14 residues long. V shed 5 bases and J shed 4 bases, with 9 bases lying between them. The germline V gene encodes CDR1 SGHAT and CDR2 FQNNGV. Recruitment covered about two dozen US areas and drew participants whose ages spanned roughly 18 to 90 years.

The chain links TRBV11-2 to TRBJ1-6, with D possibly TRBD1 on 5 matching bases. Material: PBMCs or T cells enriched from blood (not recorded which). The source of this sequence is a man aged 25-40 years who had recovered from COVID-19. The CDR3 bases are TGTGCCAGCAGCCCCGGGACTTATAATTCACCCCTCCACTTT. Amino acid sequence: CASSPGTYNSPLHF.